The T cell receptor (beta chain) under discussion was sequenced for a study of graft-versus-host responses after intestinal transplantation. Whole-study context: Uniformly, recipients were administered anti-thymocyte globulin induction with subsequent tacrolimus and steroids for around three years.

V was cut by 5 bases and J by 6 bases, with 16 bases left in between. Germline-derived CDR1 and CDR2 are LNHDA and SQIVND (reference sequence). The CDR3 has 14 amino acids. Profiling relied on immunoSEQ multiplex PCR, and the TCRdb table lists in-frame clones only, not all of them. Among roughly 93,000 clones, roughly 91% were seen once, and the ten largest hold roughly 0.49%. Notes on this clone: Its matching antigen is unknown.

V is TRBV19 and J is TRBJ1-2; possible D gene TRBD1, 6 bases. The TCR originated in a human donor who received an intestinal transplant. The sequencing here drew on unstimulated CD8+ T cells sorted from spleen or lymph node cells, taken before intestinal transplant. The DNA of the CDR3 is TGTGCCAGTAGTCTGGGGACACTCGCCGATGGCTACACCTTC. It yields the protein CASSLGTLADGYTF.